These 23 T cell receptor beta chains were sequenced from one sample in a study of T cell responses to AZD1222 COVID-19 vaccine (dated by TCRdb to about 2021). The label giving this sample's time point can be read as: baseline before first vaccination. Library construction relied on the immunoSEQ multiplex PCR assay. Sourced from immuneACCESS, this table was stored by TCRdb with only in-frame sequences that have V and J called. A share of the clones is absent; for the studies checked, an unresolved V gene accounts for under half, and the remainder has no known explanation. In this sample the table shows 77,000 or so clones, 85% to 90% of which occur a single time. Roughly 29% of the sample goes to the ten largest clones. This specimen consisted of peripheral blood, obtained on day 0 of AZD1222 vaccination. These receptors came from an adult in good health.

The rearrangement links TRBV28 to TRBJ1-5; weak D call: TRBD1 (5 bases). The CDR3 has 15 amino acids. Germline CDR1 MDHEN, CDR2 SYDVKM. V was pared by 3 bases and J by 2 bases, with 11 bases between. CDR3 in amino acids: CASSFGRVGNQPQHF. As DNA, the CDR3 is TGTGCCAGCAGTTTTGGCAGGGTCGGCAATCAGCCCCAGCATTTT.

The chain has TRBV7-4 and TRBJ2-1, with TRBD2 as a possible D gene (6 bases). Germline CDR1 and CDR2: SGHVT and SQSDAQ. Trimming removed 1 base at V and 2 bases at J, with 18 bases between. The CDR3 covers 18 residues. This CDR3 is CASSLVVTSLPAYNEQFF. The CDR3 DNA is TGTGCCAGCAGCTTAGTCGTCACTAGCCTTCCTGCCTACAATGAGCAGTTCTTC.

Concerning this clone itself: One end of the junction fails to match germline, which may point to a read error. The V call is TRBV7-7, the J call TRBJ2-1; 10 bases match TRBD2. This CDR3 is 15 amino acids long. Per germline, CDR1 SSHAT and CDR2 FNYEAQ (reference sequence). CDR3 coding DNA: TGTGCTAGCAGCTTAGGGGCTAGCGGGAGCAATGAGCAGTTCTTC. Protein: CASSLGASGSNEQFF.

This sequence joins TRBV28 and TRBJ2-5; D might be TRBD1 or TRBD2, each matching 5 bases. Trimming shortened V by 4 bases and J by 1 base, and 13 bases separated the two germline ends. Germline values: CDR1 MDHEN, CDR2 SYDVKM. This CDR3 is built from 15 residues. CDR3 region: CASSSGGVFQETQYF. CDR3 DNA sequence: TGTGCCAGCAGTTCTGGGGGAGTTTTCCAAGAGACCCAGTACTTC.

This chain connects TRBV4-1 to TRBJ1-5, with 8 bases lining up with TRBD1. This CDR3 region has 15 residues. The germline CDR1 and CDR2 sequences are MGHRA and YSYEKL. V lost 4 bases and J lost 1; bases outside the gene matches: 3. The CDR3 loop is CASSPHRGSNQPQHF. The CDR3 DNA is TGCGCCAGCAGCCCCCACAGGGGGAGCAATCAGCCCCAGCATTTT.

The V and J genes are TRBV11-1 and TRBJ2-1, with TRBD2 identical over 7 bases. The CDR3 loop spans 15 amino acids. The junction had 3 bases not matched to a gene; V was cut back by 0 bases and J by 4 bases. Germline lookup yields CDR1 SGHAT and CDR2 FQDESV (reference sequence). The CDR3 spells CASSLATGGYNEQFF. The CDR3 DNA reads TGTGCCAGCAGCTTAGCGACGGGAGGATACAATGAGCAGTTCTTC.

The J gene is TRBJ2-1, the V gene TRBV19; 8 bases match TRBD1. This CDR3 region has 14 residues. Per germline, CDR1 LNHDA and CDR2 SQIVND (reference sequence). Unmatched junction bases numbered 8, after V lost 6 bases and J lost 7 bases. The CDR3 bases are TGTGCCAGTAGACGGACAGGGATCCTTAATGAGCAGTTCTTC. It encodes CASRRTGILNEQFF.

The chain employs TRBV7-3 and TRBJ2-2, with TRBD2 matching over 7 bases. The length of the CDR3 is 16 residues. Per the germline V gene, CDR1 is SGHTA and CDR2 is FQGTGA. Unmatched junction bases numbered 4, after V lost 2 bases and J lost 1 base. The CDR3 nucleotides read TGTGCCAGCAGCTTAGCGGGAGTGAGGAACACCGGGGAGCTGTTTTTT. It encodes CASSLAGVRNTGELFF.

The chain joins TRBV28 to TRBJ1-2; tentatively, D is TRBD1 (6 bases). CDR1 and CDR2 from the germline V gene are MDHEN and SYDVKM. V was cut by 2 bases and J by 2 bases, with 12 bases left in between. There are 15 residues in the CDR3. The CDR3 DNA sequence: TGTGCCAGCAGTTTAGGACAGATACCAAACTATGGCTACACCTTC. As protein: CASSLGQIPNYGYTF.

CDR3: CASSSRTGSYEQYF. The CDR3 bases are TGTGCCAGCAGCTCCAGGACAGGGTCCTACGAGCAGTACTTC. This chain links TRBV7-8 with TRBJ2-7, with 8 bases matching TRBD1. Trimming took 4 bases from V and 1 from J; bases not matched to a gene: 3. Germline V CDR1 and CDR2: SGHVS, FQNEAQ. CDR3 length equals 14 residues.

The CDR3 loop reads CASNGGEETQYF. The DNA for the CDR3 is TGTGCCAGCAATGGGGGCGAAGAGACCCAGTACTTC. The chain links TRBV7-9 to TRBJ2-5; a possible D gene is TRBD1 (6 bases). The CDR3 runs 12 residues. The V gene lost 7 bases and the J gene lost 3 bases, with 9 bases spanning the gap. Germline V gives CDR1 SEHNR, CDR2 FQNEAQ (reference sequence).

In DNA, the CDR3 is TGTGCCAGCAGTTTAGGGACAGGGTTACGTGGCTACACCTTC. Translated: CASSLGTGLRGYTF. The chain employs TRBV27 and TRBJ1-2; 9 bases are a match to TRBD1. With V trimmed by 2 bases and J by 7 bases, 5 bases remained unmatched. CDR3 size: 14 residues. Germline V gene sequence: CDR1 MNHEY, CDR2 SMNVEV (reference sequence).

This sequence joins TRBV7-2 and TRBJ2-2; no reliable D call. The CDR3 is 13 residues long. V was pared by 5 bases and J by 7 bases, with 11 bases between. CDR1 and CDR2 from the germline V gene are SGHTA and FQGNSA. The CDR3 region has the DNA TGTGCCAGCAGCCCAAGGTGGAACGGGGAGCTGTTTTTT. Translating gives CASSPRWNGELFF.

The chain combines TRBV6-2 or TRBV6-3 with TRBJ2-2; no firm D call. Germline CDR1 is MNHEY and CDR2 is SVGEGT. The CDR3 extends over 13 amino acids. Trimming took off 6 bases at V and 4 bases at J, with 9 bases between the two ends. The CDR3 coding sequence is TGTGCCAGCAGACCTATAGGCACCGGGGAGCTGTTTTTT. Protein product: CASRPIGTGELFF.

The CDR3 spells CASSLPDSEEKLFF. The CDR3 bases are TGCGCCAGCAGCTTGCCGGACAGCGAGGAAAAACTGTTTTTT. This chain connects TRBV5-1 to TRBJ1-4; perhaps TRBD1 as D (6 bases). The CDR3 is 14 amino acids. Trimming pared 1 base from V and 8 bases from J, leaving 12 bases between. Germline loops: CDR1 SGHRS, CDR2 YFSETQ.

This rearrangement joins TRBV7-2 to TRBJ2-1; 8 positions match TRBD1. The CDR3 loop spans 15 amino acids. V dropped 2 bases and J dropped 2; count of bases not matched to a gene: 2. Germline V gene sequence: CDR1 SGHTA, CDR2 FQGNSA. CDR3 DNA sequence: TGTGCCAGCAGCTTATCGGGACAGGCCTACAATGAGCAGTTCTTC. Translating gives CASSLSGQAYNEQFF.

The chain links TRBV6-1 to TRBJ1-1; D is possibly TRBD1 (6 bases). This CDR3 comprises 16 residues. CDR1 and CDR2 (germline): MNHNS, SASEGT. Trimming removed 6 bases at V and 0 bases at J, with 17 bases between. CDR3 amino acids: CASRETGIWLNTEAFF. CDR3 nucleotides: TGTGCCAGCAGGGAAACAGGGATTTGGCTGAACACTGAAGCTTTCTTT.

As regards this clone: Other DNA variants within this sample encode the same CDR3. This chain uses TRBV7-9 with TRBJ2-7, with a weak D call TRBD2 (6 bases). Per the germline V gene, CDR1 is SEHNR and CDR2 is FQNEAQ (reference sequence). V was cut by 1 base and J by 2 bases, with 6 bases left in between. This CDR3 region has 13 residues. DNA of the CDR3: TGTGCCAGCAGCTTAGGCGGGACCTACGAGCAGTACTTC. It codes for CASSLGGTYEQYF.

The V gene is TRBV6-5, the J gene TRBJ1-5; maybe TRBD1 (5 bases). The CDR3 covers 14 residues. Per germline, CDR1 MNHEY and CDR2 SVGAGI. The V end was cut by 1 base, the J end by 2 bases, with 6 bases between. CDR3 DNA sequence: TGTGCCAGCAGTTACTGGGGCGGCAATCAGCCCCAGCATTTT. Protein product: CASSYWGGNQPQHF.

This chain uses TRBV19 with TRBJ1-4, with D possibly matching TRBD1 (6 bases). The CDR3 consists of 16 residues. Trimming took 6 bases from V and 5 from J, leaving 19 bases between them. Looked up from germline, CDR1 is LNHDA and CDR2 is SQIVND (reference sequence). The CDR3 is CASSPGGRVANEKLFF. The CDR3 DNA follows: TGTGCCAGTAGCCCTGGGGGCAGGGTTGCAAATGAAAAACTGTTTTTT.

In nucleotides, the CDR3 is TGTGCCAGCAGCTTAGTTAGGACAGGAGCTGAAGCTTTCTTT. Amino acid sequence: CASSLVRTGAEAFF. The J gene is TRBJ1-1, the V gene TRBV7-2; TRBD1 agrees at 7 bases. The germline V gene encodes CDR1 SGHTA and CDR2 FQGNSA. J lost 6 bases, V lost 1 base, and 5 bases had no gene match. The CDR3 extends over 14 amino acids.

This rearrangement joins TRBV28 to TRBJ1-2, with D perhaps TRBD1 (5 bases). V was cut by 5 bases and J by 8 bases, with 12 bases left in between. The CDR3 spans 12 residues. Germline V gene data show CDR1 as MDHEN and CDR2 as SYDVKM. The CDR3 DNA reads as TGTGCCAGCAGTGCTCGCAGGGACGGCTACACCTTC. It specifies CASSARRDGYTF.

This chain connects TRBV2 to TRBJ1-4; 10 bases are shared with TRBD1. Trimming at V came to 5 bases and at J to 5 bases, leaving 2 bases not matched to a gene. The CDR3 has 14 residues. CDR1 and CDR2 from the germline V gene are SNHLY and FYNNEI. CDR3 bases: TGTGCCAGCAGTCCGGGACAGGGGAATGAAAAACTGTTTTTT. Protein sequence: CASSPGQGNEKLFF.